This T cell receptor (beta chain) appears in the sequencing data of a study of regulatory T cells in long-lasting Graves disease (dated by TCRdb to about 2021). As for the study more broadly: Persistent Graves' disease meant more than 5 years of antithyroid drug treatment with TSH receptor autoantibodies that stayed positive. Peripheral blood TCR sequencing and RNA sequencing compared persistent Graves' disease patients with newly diagnosed Graves' disease patients. The study was registered as a clinical trial and conducted in China. A total of roughly 35 samples underwent TCR sequencing, from some 13 patients with persistent Graves' disease and roughly 20 patients with newly diagnosed Graves' disease. Persistent Graves' disease patients in the clinical cohort had taken antithyroid drugs for approximately ten years on average.

From cysteine to phenylalanine, the CDR3 is 16 amino acids long. CDR3 DNA is the only sequence kept; it has 48 bases, read in frame from the first base. V was cut back by 6 bases and J by 0 bases, leaving a gap of 12 bases between them. CDR1 and CDR2 (MGHDK, SYGVNS) derive from the germline V gene. Study-wide conclusions, independent of this receptor: Sequencing and analysis were restricted to the TCR beta chain. Preferential use of TRBV28, TRBJ1-2 and TRBJ2-5 was observed in persistent disease, whereas TRBV20-1 and TRBJ2-1 were favored in newly diagnosed disease. Persistent Graves' disease patients showed lower TCR Shannon entropy and fewer highly expanded clones than newly diagnosed patients, suggesting clonal expansion. The authors noted that the small sample size was a limitation that may lower accuracy. Persistent patients shared more public clonotypes among themselves (around 2,500) than newly diagnosed patients did (approximately 900). Peripheral blood alone was examined, since thyroid tissue, which constituted the primary lesion, could not be accessed.

Libraries came from multiplex PCR. Sequencing took place on an Illumina HiSeq 4000. TCR beta libraries were built with iRepertoire HTBI primers and Arm-PCR amplification of CDR3 regions. Before sequencing, the PCR products went through gel purification. The authors' analysis ran thus. Across samples, roughly 60 TRBV and roughly 15 TRBJ segments were identified and used for gene usage analysis of CDR3 amino acid clonotypes. COPE and FqMerger were used to merge the filtered high-quality paired reads into contigs. Contigs were aligned with BLAST to IMGT TRBV, TRBD and TRBJ reference genes, and CDR3 was defined per IMGT. Highly expanded clones were defined as clonotypes with a frequency above 0.1%. Shannon entropy was used to measure repertoire diversity, and the Gini coefficient was used to measure V-J evenness. A clonotype found in more than one individual was treated as public. TCRdb handled the public reads itself, with Q25 trimming in fastp and clone calling in MiXCR, and kept productive beta chains. Identical CDR3 protein sequences are pooled into one entry, listed with their most common genes and DNA. Clone size and V and J calls follow TCRdb, not the original study. Recorded for this sample are about 460,000 distinct CDR3 sequences; approximately 23% of them occurred a single time. The ten largest clones capture about an eighth of the sample.

This clonotype showed up just once. Its specific antigen is unknown. Base qualities were left out, and no much larger clone turns up one base away. One read is thin evidence. The time point label of this sample denotes: persistent/refractory GD, antithyroid drugs over 5 years with positive TRAb. For both TCR sequencing and RNA sequencing, RNA was extracted from PBMCs in TRIzol. The diagnosis of Graves' disease followed American Thyroid Association guidelines. Patients for the study were recruited at an endocrinology department in Xi'an, China. Each patient gave 9 to 10 milliliters of peripheral blood, collected in an EDTA anticoagulant tube. Ficoll Paque Plus density gradient separation was used to isolate PBMCs, and no further T cell sorting was done. RNA quality was checked with an Agilent 2100 Bioanalyzer and agarose gel, and concentration with a NanoDrop 2000.

The TCR comes from a female donor with Graves disease. Sequenced here: peripheral blood mononuclear cells (PBMCs), sampled when the disease was refractory, from a patient treated with antithyroid drugs. The chain uses TRBV25-1 and TRBJ1-6; TRBD1 is perhaps the D gene, given 5 matching bases. The CDR3 protein: CASRGRISSYNSPLHF. The nucleotide sequence is given as TGTGCCAGCAGGGGACGGATAAGCTCCTATAATTCACCCCTCCACTTT.